A selection of T cell receptor beta chains follows, all from one sample in a study of T cell repertoires in cytomegalovirus infection. These TCRs' antigens remain unknown. TCRdb independently ran MiXCR on the reads; one entry per CDR3 protein. Here the sample spans tens of thousands of distinct CDR3 sequences, around 28% being singletons. This material consisted of CD8+ T cells from cultured PBMCs, taken from culture after CMV antigen stimulation. All receptors derive from a human donor in good health (CMV status not recorded). Some clones in this sample may be carry-over from other donors' samples. Both conserved end residues are trimmed from each CDR3. The size field is filled for only some rows; it gives once, few, many or a size class.

few	TRBV18	TRBJ2-7	ASSPGTAEQY
few	TRBV7-2	TRBJ2-4	ASSLDLGSSSY
few	TRBV7-9	TRBJ1-1	ASSLTTGNTEAF
.	TRBV28	TRBJ2-7	ASSLRGQIYEQY
many	TRBV27	TRBJ1-1	ASRGQGYTEAF
few	TRBV7-9	TRBJ2-5	ASSGAGQETQY
.	TRBV7-9	TRBJ2-2	ASSSSGTGGSGELF
.	TRBV12-3/TRBV12-4	TRBJ2-7	ASSSRLNIDEQY
many	TRBV19	TRBJ2-3	ASSTDRGTDTQY
.	TRBV9	TRBJ1-6	ASSTGQVTNSPLH
.	TRBV6-1	TRBJ2-6	ASSSHLAGQMVSGANVLT
.	TRBV10-2	TRBJ2-1	ASSDPSGGDNEQF
many	TRBV10-3	TRBJ2-1	AIRRDRGDYNEQF
.	TRBV5-6	TRBJ2-3	ASRDFIPGQGATDTQY
.	TRBV29-1	TRBJ1-1	SVVGQANTEAF
many	TRBV30	TRBJ2-1	AWSSTSSNNEQF
.	TRBV20-1	TRBJ2-7	SALRLQTWEQY
once	TRBV19	TRBJ2-3	ASSIALLAGGPRDTQY
few	TRBV4-1	TRBJ2-4	ASSREDGAIAKNIQY
few	TRBV27	TRBJ1-5	ASSPGVSQPQH
few	TRBV12-3/TRBV12-4	TRBJ2-1	ASSLWASSNEQF
many	TRBV7-2	TRBJ2-7	ASSLIPGQGYEQY
.	TRBV19	TRBJ2-2	ASTPRGALTGELF
.	TRBV6-5	TRBJ2-7	ASSTPGQGDEQY
many	TRBV7-9	TRBJ2-3	ASTLRPLGQDTQY
.	TRBV30	TRBJ1-2	ARDTNYGYT
few	TRBV27	TRBJ2-3	ASSLWAGGRTDTQY
.	TRBV11-2	TRBJ1-5	ASSLGQGGNQPQH
.	TRBV11-2	TRBJ2-1	ASSSGLAGVYNEQF
few	TRBV7-2	TRBJ1-5	ASSLAGQGYQPQH
many	TRBV19	TRBJ2-1	ASSRGRGGVTEEQF
.	TRBV6-6	TRBJ1-1	ASQNTEAF
few	TRBV11-2	TRBJ2-5	ASSLIREQETQY
.	TRBV6-2/TRBV6-3	TRBJ2-7	ASSYPTSGRRSYEQY
once	TRBV29-1	TRBJ2-1	SVEEGDRLYNEQF
.	TRBV19	TRBJ1-4	ASSYGVATNEKLF
.	TRBV6-2/TRBV6-3	TRBJ2-7	TSSYSLVYEQY
few	TRBV7-3	TRBJ2-2	ASSLVPGTGELF
.	TRBV2	TRBJ2-1	ASSPGTTGGNEQF
few	TRBV7-6	TRBJ2-7	ASSRNREAASYEQY
.	TRBV7-9	TRBJ2-7	ASSSGTGLGSYEQY
.	TRBV2	TRBJ2-3	ASGRGGLDTQY
few	TRBV11-3	TRBJ2-7	ASSSRADRVYEQY